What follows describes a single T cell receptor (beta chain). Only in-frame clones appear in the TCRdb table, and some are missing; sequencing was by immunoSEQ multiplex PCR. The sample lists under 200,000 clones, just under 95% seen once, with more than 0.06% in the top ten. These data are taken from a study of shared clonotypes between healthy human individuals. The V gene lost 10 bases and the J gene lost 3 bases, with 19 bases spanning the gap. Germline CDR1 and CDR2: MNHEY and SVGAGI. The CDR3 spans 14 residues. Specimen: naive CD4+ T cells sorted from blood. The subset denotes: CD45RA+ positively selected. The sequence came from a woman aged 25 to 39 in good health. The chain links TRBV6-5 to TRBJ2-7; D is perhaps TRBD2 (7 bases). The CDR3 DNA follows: TGTGCCACCGCCCTGGGGGGGGGCATCTACGAGCAGTACTTC. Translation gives CATALGGGIYEQYF.